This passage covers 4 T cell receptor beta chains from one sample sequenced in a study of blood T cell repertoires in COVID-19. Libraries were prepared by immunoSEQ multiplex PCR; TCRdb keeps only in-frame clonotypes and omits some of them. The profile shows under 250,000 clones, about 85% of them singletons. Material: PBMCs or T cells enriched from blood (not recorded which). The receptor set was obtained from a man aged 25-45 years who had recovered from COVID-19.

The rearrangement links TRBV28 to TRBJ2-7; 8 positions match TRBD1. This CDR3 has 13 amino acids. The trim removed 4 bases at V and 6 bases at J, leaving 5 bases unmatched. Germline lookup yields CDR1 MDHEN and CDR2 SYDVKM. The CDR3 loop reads CASSSSRGPEQYF. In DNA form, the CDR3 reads TGTGCCAGCAGTTCAAGCAGGGGGCCCGAGCAGTACTTC.

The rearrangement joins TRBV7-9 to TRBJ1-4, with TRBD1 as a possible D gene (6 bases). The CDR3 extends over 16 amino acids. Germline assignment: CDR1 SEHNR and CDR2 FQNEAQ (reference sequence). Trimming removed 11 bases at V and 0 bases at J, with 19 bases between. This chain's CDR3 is CAVPGQTLATNEKLFF. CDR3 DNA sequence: TGTGCCGTACCCGGACAGACTCTTGCAACTAATGAAAAACTGTTTTTT. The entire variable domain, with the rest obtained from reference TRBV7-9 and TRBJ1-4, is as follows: DTGVSQNPRHKITKRGQNVTFRCDPISEHNRLYWYRQTLGQGPEFLTYFQNEAQLEKSRLLSDRFSAERPKGSFSTLEIQRTEQGDSAMYLCAVPGQTLATNEKLFFGSGTQLSVL.

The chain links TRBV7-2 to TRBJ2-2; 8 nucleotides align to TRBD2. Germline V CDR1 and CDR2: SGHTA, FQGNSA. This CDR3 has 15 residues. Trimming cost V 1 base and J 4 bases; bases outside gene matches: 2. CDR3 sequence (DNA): TGTGCCAGCAGCTTAGTAAGCGGGGGCACCGGGGAGCTGTTTTTT. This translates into CASSLVSGGTGELFF.

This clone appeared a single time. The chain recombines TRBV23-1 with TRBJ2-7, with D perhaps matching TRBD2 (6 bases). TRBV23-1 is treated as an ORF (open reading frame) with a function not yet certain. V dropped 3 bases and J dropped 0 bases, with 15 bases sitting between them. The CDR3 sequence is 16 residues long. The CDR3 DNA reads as TGCGCCAGCAGTCATCGGCTAGCGATAAGCTCCTACGAGCAGTACTTC. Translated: CASSHRLAISSYEQYF.